These 16 T cell receptor beta chains were sequenced from one sample in a study of molecular identifiers for immune sequencing clone quantification. TCRdb re-called the PCR reads with MiXCR, one entry per CDR3 protein. The sample comprises some 100,000 distinct CDR3 sequences, 36% of which are singletons, and around 4% rests with the top ten. The sample consisted of naive CD8+ T cells from blood, with Jurkat cell RNA spiked in. Noted subset: FACS-sorted CD8+CD4-CCR7+CD45RA+ naive T cells. These receptors came from a human donor in good health. Some libraries in this study had Jurkat cell RNA spiked in.

DNA of the CDR3: TGCGCCAGCAGCCCCGGACAGGGTTTCGCTGAAGCTTTCTTT. Residues: CASSPGQGFAEAFF. The chain couples TRBV4-3 to TRBJ1-1; 8 nucleotides match TRBD1. There are 14 residues in the CDR3. The germline gives CDR1 LGHNA, CDR2 YSLEER. After removal of 4 bases from V and 6 bases from J, the junction contained 7 bases not matched to a gene.

This clonotype was counted many times. V gene TRBV28 combines with J gene TRBJ2-5; tentatively, D is TRBD1 (5 bases). CDR1 is MDHEN, CDR2 SYDVKM, per germline. V was shortened by 8 bases and J by 5 bases, with 15 bases between the two germline ends. There are 13 residues in the CDR3. The CDR3 region is CASRNQGSETQYF. The CDR3 nucleotides read TGTGCCAGCCGCAACCAGGGTTCCGAGACCCAGTACTTC.

The V gene is TRBV18, the J gene TRBJ2-3; the match to TRBD2 covers 8 bases. Germline CDR1 KGHSH, CDR2 LQKENI. V shed 6 bases, J shed 4 bases, and the junction held 12 bases outside the gene matches. The CDR3 runs 16 residues. CDR3 DNA sequence: TGTGCCAGCTCTCCGTCGGGAGGGCCCACCGCAGATACGCAGTATTTT. The encoded protein is CASSPSGGPTADTQYF. The full variable domain, its missing parts supplied by reference TRBV18 and TRBJ2-3, is NAGVMQNPRHLVRRRGQEARLRCSPMKGHSHVYWYRQLPEEGLKFMVYLQKENIIDESGMPKERFSAEFPKEGPSILRIQQVVRGDSAAYFCASSPSGGPTADTQYFGPGTRLTVL.

This clonotype has at least ten counts. The gene calls are TRBV14 and TRBJ2-1, with TRBD2 matching 9 bases. This CDR3 spans 15 amino acids. V was pared by 5 bases and J by 1 base, with 3 bases of the junction left unmatched. The V gene's germline CDR1 is SGHDN and CDR2 FVKESK. CDR3 sequence reads: CASSSLAGSYNEQFF. Written as DNA, the CDR3 is TGTGCCAGCAGCTCGCTAGCGGGGTCCTACAATGAGCAGTTCTTC.

A few counts support this clonotype. J is TRBJ1-5 and V is TRBV12-3 or TRBV12-4; tentatively, D is TRBD1 (5 bases). Between the trimmed V and J ends, which lost 6 bases and 4 bases, there was a span of 13 bases. The CDR3 is 14 residues long. In nucleotides, the CDR3 is TGTGCCAGCAGCCGGGACGGTCGAAATCAGCCCCAGCATTTT. This translates into CASSRDGRNQPQHF.

A few counts support this clonotype. The chain has TRBV28 and TRBJ1-1; weak D call: TRBD1 (5 bases). Germline V CDR1 and CDR2: MDHEN, SYDVKM. Deletions cut 10 bases from V and 7 bases from J, with 13 bases between. There are 11 residues in the CDR3. In DNA form, the CDR3 reads TGTGCCACCACACCGGGGGGTGAAGCTTTCTTT. It is translated as CATTPGGEAFF.

This clonotype was detected ten times or more. This chain links TRBV12-3 or TRBV12-4 with TRBJ2-5; TRBD2 might be the D (6 bases). The V gene lost 1 base and the J gene lost 3 bases, with 12 bases spanning the gap. The CDR3 loop spans 15 amino acids. CDR3 sequence reads: CASSLVLAPKETQYF. Written as DNA, the CDR3 is TGTGCCAGCAGTTTAGTACTAGCTCCAAAAGAGACCCAGTACTTC.

The table lists this clonotype with a count of one. Relative to the germline gene, one junction end is altered; a read error may explain this. J is TRBJ2-7 and V is TRBV28; tentatively, D is TRBD1 or TRBD2 (6 bases each). CDR3 length: 12 residues. The V gene's germline CDR1 is MDHEN and CDR2 SYDVKM. CDR3 coding DNA: TGTGCCAGCAGAACAGGGCCGGGGGAGCAGTGCTTC. As protein: CASRTGPGEQCF.

This chain links TRBV20-1 with TRBJ2-2, with TRBD2 matching over 12 bases. The CDR3 runs to 17 residues. From germline, CDR1 is DFQATT and CDR2 SNEGSKA (reference sequence). The ends lost 1 base at V and 3 bases at J; junction bases unmatched: 6. The CDR3, as DNA: TGCAGTGCTAGAGGTGCTAGCGGGAGGGTGCACACCGGGGAGCTGTTTTTT. Translation: CSARGASGRVHTGELFF.

CDR3 sequence reads: CASSPPPMEPNEKLFF. Here the CDR3 DNA reads TGTGCCAGCAGTCCACCCCCAATGGAGCCGAATGAAAAACTGTTTTTT. This sequence joins TRBV28 and TRBJ1-4; D ambiguous. Trimming took off 5 bases at V and 5 bases at J, with 18 bases between the two ends. The germline V gene encodes CDR1 MDHEN and CDR2 SYDVKM. This CDR3 has 16 amino acids.

This clonotype showed up just a few times. V gene TRBV29-1 combines with J gene TRBJ2-1; TRBD1 or TRBD2 may be the D gene (5 bases each). The CDR3 length is 13 residues. The germline gives CDR1 SQVTM, CDR2 ANQGSEA. The V end lost 6 bases, the J end lost 4 bases, and 13 bases lay between the germline ends. CDR3 region: CSVPGTTYNEQFF. The CDR3 nucleotides read TGCAGCGTCCCCGGGACGACTTACAATGAGCAGTTCTTC.

As regards this clonotype: A junction end diverges from the germline sequence, so it may reflect a read error. This chain joins TRBV29-1 and TRBJ1-2; TRBD1 matches 10 bases. Germline V gives CDR1 SQVTM, CDR2 ANQGSEA. This CDR3 has 15 residues. CDR3 coding DNA: TGCAGCGGTGAATTGCCCGGGACAGGGGACTATGGCTACACCTTC. Amino acids: CSGELPGTGDYGYTF.

The chain carries TRBV7-6 and TRBJ2-3; 14 bases are a match to TRBD2. CDR3 length equals 17 residues. With V trimmed by 5 bases and J by 4 bases, 8 bases remained unmatched. Germline lookup yields CDR1 SGHVS and CDR2 FNYEAQ. The CDR3, as DNA: TGTGCCAGCAGCCAGGGACTAGCGGGAGAGGCCCCAGATACGCAGTATTTT. Residues: CASSQGLAGEAPDTQYF.

The rearrangement joins TRBV18 to TRBJ1-4, with 10 bases lining up with TRBD1. Losses at the gene ends were 3 bases for V and 8 bases for J; bases not matched to a gene: 3. Germline V gives CDR1 KGHSH, CDR2 LQKENI. The CDR3 has 14 residues. This CDR3 reads CASSPPGQGEKLFF. The CDR3 DNA reads TGTGCCAGCTCACCCCCGGGACAGGGGGAAAAACTGTTTTTT.

Many counts were recorded for this clonotype. The junction departs from the called germline gene at one end, perhaps through a read error. The gene calls are TRBV7-7 and TRBJ2-3, with TRBD1 matching 7 bases. Germline V CDR1 and CDR2: SSHAT, FNYEAQ (reference sequence). This CDR3 spans 14 amino acids. CDR3 residues: CASSLMGQTDTQYF. Here the CDR3 DNA reads TGTGCTAGCAGCTTAATGGGACAGACAGATACGCAGTATTTT.

This chain links TRBV27 with TRBJ2-3, with D unclear. The CDR3 sequence is 11 residues long. Trimming removed 6 bases from V and 6 bases from J, with 7 bases in between. Per germline, CDR1 MNHEY and CDR2 SMNVEV (reference sequence). The CDR3 protein is CASRGGDTQYF. CDR3 in DNA: TGTGCCAGCAGGGGTGGGGATACGCAGTATTTT.